This T cell receptor beta chain comes out of a study of cytotoxic CD8 clonotypes in ibrutinib-treated CLL. Measured with immunoSEQ multiplex PCR; TCRdb has only the in-frame clones, and not every one. The table lists over 250,000 clones, approximately 76% of them singletons. Losses at the gene ends were 2 bases for V and 9 bases for J; bases not matched to a gene: 11. The germline gives CDR1 MGHRA, CDR2 YSYEKL. This CDR3 contains 17 residues. Sequences were derived from PBMCs, sampled at disease progression, from a patient treated with ibrutinib. The TCR was taken from a human donor with chronic lymphocytic leukemia. V is TRBV4-1 and J is TRBJ2-1; 12 bases fit TRBD2. CDR3 region: CASSQFSTSGGRGEQFF. CDR3 nucleotide sequence: TGCGCCAGCAGCCAATTTAGTACTAGCGGGGGGCGGGGTGAGCAGTTCTTC.